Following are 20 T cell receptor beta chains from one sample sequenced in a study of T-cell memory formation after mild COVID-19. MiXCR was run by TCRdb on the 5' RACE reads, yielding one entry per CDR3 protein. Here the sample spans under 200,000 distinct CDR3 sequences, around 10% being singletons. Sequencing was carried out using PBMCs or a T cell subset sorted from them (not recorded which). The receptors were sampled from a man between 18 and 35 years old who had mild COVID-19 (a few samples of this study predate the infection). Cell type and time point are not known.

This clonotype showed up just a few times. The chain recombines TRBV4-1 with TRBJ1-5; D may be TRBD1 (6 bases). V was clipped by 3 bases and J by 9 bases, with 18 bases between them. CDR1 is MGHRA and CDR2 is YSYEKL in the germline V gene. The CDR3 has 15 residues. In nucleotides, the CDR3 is TGCGCCAGCAGCCACTCCAAGGGGGATTTAGGGCCCCAGCATTTT. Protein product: CASSHSKGDLGPQHF.

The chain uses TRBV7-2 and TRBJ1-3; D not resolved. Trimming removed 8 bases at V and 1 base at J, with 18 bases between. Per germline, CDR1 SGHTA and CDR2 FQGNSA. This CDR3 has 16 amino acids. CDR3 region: CASLPAGLASGNTIYF. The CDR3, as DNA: TGTGCCAGCTTGCCCGCGGGGTTGGCTTCTGGAAACACCATATATTTT.

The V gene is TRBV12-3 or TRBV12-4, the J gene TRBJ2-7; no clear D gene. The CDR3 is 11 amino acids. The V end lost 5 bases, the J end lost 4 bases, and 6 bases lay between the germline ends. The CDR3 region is CASSLMYEQYF. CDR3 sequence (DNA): TGTGCCAGCAGTCTGATGTACGAGCAGTACTTC.

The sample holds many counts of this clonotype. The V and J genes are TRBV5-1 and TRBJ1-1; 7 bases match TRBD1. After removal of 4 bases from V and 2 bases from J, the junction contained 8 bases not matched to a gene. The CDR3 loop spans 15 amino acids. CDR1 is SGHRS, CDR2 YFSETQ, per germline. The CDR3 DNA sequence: TGCGCCAGCAGCCGAATCAGGGGGGGAAACACTGAAGCTTTCTTT. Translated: CASSRIRGGNTEAFF.

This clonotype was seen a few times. The CDR3 loop reads CASSVTSGGSYNEQFF. The CDR3 DNA reads as TGTGCCAGCAGCGTGACTAGCGGGGGCTCCTACAATGAGCAGTTCTTC. The genes are TRBV5-4 and TRBJ2-1; 12 bases agree with TRBD2. This CDR3 has 16 amino acids. The V gene's germline CDR1 is SGHNT and CDR2 YYREEE (reference sequence). V lost 4 bases and J lost 0; bases outside the gene matches: 2.

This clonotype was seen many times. CDR3 DNA: TGCAGTGCTAGAGATGGGGATCAGCCCCAGCATTTT. This codes for CSARDGDQPQHF. The V gene is TRBV20-1, the J gene TRBJ1-5; D is unclear. The CDR3 is 12 amino acids. The V gene lost 0 bases and the J gene lost 5 bases, with 5 bases spanning the gap. Per germline, CDR1 DFQATT and CDR2 SNEGSKA (reference sequence).

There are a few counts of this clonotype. DNA for the CDR3: TGTGCCAGCCACCAGGACTTCCAGAACACTGAAGCTTTCTTT. Amino acids: CASHQDFQNTEAFF. The V and J genes are TRBV12-3 or TRBV12-4 and TRBJ1-1; D ambiguous. CDR3 size: 14 residues. The ends were cut back, 8 bases at V and 1 base at J, with 14 bases in the middle.

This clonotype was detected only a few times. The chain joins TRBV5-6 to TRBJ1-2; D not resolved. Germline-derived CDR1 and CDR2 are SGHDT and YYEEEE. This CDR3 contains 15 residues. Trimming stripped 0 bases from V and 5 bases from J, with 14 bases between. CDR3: CASSLVGEGLYGYTF. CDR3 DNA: TGTGCCAGCAGCTTGGTCGGGGAAGGGTTGTATGGCTACACCTTC. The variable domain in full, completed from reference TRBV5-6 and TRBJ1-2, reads DAGVTQSPTHLIKTRGQQVTLRCSPKSGHDTVSWYQQALGQGPQFIFQYYEEEERQRGNFPDRFSGHQFPNYSSELNVNALLLGDSALYLCASSLVGEGLYGYTFGSGTRLTVV.

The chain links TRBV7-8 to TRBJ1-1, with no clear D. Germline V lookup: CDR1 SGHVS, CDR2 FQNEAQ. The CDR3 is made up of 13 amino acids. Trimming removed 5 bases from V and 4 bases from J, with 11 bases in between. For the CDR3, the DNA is TGTGCCAGCAGCCAAAGGACGGGCACTGAAGCTTTCTTT. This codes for CASSQRTGTEAFF.

CDR3 nucleotides: TGCGCCAGCAAACAGGGGATCACGAACACCGGGGAGCTGTTTTTT. Protein sequence: CASKQGITNTGELFF. The chain recombines TRBV5-1 with TRBJ2-2; 7 bases match TRBD1. The junction had 5 bases not matched to a gene; V was cut back by 6 bases and J by 0 bases. The length of the CDR3 is 15 residues. Germline V lookup: CDR1 SGHRS, CDR2 YFSETQ.

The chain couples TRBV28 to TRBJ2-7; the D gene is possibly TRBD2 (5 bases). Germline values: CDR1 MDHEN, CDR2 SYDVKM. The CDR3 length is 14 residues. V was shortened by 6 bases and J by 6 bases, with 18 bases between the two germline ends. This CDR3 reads CASSRRRTPVEQYV. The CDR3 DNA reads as TGTGCCAGCAGCCGCCGGAGGACCCCAGTCGAGCAGTACGTC.

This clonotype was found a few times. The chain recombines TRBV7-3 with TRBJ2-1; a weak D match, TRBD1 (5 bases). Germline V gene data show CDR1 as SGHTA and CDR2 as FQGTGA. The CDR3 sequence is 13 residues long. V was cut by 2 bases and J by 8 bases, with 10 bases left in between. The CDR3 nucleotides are TGTGCCAGCAGCTTAGGGGCCCGGGATGAGCAGTTCTTC. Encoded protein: CASSLGARDEQFF.

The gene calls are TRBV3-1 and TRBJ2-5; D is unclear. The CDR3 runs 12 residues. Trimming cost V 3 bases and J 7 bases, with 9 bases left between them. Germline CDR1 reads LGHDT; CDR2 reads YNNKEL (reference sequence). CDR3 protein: CASSQETRTQYF. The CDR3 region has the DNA TGTGCCAGCAGCCAGGAAACGCGGACCCAGTACTTC.

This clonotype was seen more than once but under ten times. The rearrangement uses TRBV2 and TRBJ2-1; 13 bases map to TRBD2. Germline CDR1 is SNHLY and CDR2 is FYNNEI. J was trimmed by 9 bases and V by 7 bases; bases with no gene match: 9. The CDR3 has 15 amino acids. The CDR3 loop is CASTLTSGGALEQFF. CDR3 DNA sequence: TGTGCCAGCACCTTAACTAGCGGGGGGGCCCTTGAGCAGTTCTTC.

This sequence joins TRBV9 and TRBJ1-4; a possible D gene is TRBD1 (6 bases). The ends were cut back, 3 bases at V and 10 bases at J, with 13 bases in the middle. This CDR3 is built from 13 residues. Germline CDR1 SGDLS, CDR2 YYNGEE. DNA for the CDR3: TGTGCCAGCAGCGAGGAGGGGGTCGGAAAACTGTTTTTT. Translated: CASSEEGVGKLFF.

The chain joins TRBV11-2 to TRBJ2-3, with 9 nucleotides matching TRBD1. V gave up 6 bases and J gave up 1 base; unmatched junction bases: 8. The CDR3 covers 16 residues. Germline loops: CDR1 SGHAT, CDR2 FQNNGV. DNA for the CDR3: TGTGCCAGCAGTCGACTCCGGACAGGGGGCACAGATACGCAGTATTTT. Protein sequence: CASSRLRTGGTDTQYF.

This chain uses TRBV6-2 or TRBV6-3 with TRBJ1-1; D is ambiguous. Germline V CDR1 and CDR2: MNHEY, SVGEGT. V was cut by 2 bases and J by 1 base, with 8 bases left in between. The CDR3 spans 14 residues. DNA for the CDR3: TGTGCCAGCAGTTACGTCCGGACGAACACTGAAGCTTTCTTT. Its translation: CASSYVRTNTEAFF.

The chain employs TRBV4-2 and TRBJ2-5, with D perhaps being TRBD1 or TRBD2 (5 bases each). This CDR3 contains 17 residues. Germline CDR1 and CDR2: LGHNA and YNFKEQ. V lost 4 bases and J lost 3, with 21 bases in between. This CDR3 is CASSPQKESRGEETQYF. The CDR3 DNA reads TGTGCCAGCAGCCCCCAAAAGGAGTCCAGAGGGGAAGAGACCCAGTACTTC.

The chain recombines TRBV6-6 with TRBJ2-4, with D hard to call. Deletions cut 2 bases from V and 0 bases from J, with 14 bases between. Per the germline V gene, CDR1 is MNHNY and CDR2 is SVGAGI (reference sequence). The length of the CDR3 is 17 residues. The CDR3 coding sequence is TGTGCCAGCAGTTACCCCCCCGGACGAGTAGCCAAAAACATTCAGTACTTC. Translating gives CASSYPPGRVAKNIQYF.

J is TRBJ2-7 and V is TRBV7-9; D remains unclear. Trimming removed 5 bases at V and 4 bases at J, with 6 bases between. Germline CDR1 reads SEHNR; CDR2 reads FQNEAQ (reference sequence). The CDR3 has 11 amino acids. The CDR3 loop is CASSPYYEQYF. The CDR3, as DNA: TGTGCCAGCAGCCCATATTACGAGCAGTACTTC.